Reported below is one TCR beta chain. No antigen is known for it. The sample holds no much larger clone one base away, and base qualities are not on file. Sorted unstimulated T cells, along with proliferating T cells recovered from mixed lymphocyte reactions, underwent TCRbeta CDR3 sequencing. Fresh whole blood from nine to ten HLA-typed healthy donors was used as the source from which PBMCs were isolated. Receptor libraries were prepared by the immunoSEQ multiplex PCR assay. Roughly 100,000 TCR templates per sample were assayed on the deep sequencing platform. Genomic DNA extracted from sorted T cells was used for TCRbeta CDR3 sequencing. Concerning the study's data processing: The R programming language was used for clonal analysis of TCRbeta CDR3 data. Alloreactive CD4+ and CD8+ clones were defined by comparing unstimulated samples with post-reaction CFSE-low samples. By matching sequences to the repertoires of sorted unstimulated Treg and non-Treg cells, each alloreactive CD4+ clone was assigned a regulatory or non-regulatory origin. In its TCRdb copy, this immuneACCESS table keeps in-frame sequences only and misses some clones. Where compared with another copy, unresolved V genes explain less than half of these, and the others have no known cause. V, J and clone size are those of that table, while D and trimming were read from the DNA. This sample holds approximately 68,000 clones; 75% to 95% were observed only once. The top ten hold around 29% of the sample.

This entry is derived from a study of siplizumab effects on memory and regulatory T cells (dated by TCRdb to between 2019 and 2020). The study in broad terms: The effect of the anti-CD2 antibody siplizumab on alloreactive T-cell subsets was examined in allogeneic mixed lymphocyte reactions constructed from human PBMCs. What the authors observed across the whole study: Whether proliferating Tregs from siplizumab cultures actually had suppressive function was not functionally confirmed. The cumulative frequency of alloreactive sequences that could be traced back to unstimulated CD4+ memory T cells was significantly reduced by siplizumab. Because sequences below about 10^-5 frequency were poorly captured, only a minor fraction of alloreactive clones could be mapped to unstimulated subsets. Unstimulated naive T cells appeared more diverse than memory T cells, and naive cells seemed to contribute substantially to the alloresponse. In reactions with siplizumab, an average of roughly 69% of mappable alloreactive CD4+ clones were Treg-derived, compared with 26.9% in control reactions. Roughly 75-95% of proliferating CD4+ or CD8+ clones could not be assigned a naive or memory phenotype.

Per the germline V gene, SGHTA is the CDR1 and FQGNSA is the CDR2. The germline V and J ends show losses of 5 bases and 3 bases respectively, and no gene match explains 5 bases of the junction. The CDR3, from cysteine to phenylalanine, totals 16 residues. The sequence is cut down to CDR3 DNA, 48 bases in frame from base 1. This TCR came from a human donor in good health. Specimen: CD8+ T cells sorted from blood. This sequence uses TRBV7-2 and TRBJ2-5; 14 junctional bases match TRBD2. The CDR3 in this case is CASSQRTSGGKETQYF. Read as DNA, the sequence is TGTGCCAGCAGCCAAAGGACTAGCGGGGGGAAAGAGACCCAGTACTTC. The variable domain in full, with residues beyond the CDR3 obtained from the reference TRBV7-2 and TRBJ2-5 genes, is GAGVSQSPSNKVTEKGKDVELRCDPISGHTALYWYRQSLGQGLEFLIYFQGNSAPDKSGLPSDRFSAERTGGSVSTLTIQRTQQEDSAVYLCASSQRTSGGKETQYFGPGTRLLVL.